This TCR beta chain was identified during a study of blood T cells in healthy people across ages. The overall study: About one barcoded TCR beta cDNA was captured per two T cells. Whole-study findings and limits: Expanded clonotype shifts may have been confounded, as the donors had an unknown CMV status.

As regards this clonotype: The antigen is undetermined.

V shed 6 bases and J 4 bases; nucleotides not matched to a gene: 9. CDR3 length: 14 amino acids. The germline CDR1 and CDR2 sequences are SQVTM and ANQGSEA. Next came a second PCR, run for about 7 to 12 cycles, which used a sample-barcoded 5' primer along with a J-beta primer mix. Each CDR3 protein is one row after TCRdb ran MiXCR on the 5' RACE reads. Here the sample spans hundreds of thousands of distinct CDR3 sequences, 52% being singletons. The rearrangement uses TRBV29-1 and TRBJ2-3; 8 nucleotides align to TRBD2. The sequencing sample was made of blood. This receptor was identified in a woman at least 80 years old in good health. The CDR3 DNA follows: TGCAGCGTGACCGGGACTAGATTCGCAGATACGCAGTATTTT. It is translated as CSVTGTRFADTQYF.